This T cell receptor beta chain derives from a study of cytomegalovirus exposure and HLA in healthy donors. Study context: Across 350 to 500 genotyped donors, about 81% landed in the Caucasian-associated ancestry cluster.

Broader study findings: Data from an earlier analysis indicated that most TCR beta V segments were productive either about 90% or about 30% of the time. CMV serostatus was the only immune exposure information that was available. TCR beta sequences reportedly predicted the HLA-A and HLA-B alleles of most subjects accurately.

PCR was performed using 60 Vbeta and 13 Jbeta primers. Clones were sequenced by immunoSEQ multiplex PCR, and TCRdb holds only the in-frame ones, with some missing. The sample lists approximately 170,000 clones; approximately 70% were seen once. From germline, CDR1 is WNHNN and CDR2 SYGVQD (reference sequence). With 8 bases clipped from V and 0 bases from J, the junction kept 12 bases outside the gene matches. This CDR3 is built from 17 residues. A note on this clone: The antigen remains undetermined.

Sequences were obtained from PBMCs. V is TRBV10-1 and J is TRBJ1-4, with TRBD1 matching 7 bases. The sequence came from a woman between 18 and 30 years old in good health and CMV-seropositive. This CDR3 reads CASCNRTGNSTNEKLFF. The CDR3, as DNA: TGCGCCAGCTGTAATAGGACAGGAAACTCAACTAATGAAAAACTGTTTTTT.